Listed here are 17 T cell receptor beta chains from one sample, sequenced in a study of cytomegalovirus exposure and HLA in healthy donors. The PCR employed 60 Vbeta primers together with 13 Jbeta primers. Using immunoSEQ multiplex PCR, the repertoire was profiled, and TCRdb retains in-frame clones only, with some absent. The sample includes about 130,000 clones, around 84% seen only once; the top ten take roughly 3%. The specimen sequenced was PBMCs. The receptors were sampled from a woman younger than 30 in good health and CMV-seropositive.

In DNA form, the CDR3 reads TGTGCCAGCAGTTTCCCAGGGGAAAACATTCAGTACTTC. Residues: CASSFPGENIQYF. The V call is TRBV28, the J call TRBJ2-4; possible D gene TRBD1, 6 bases. Germline V gene sequence: CDR1 MDHEN, CDR2 SYDVKM. Trimming took off 3 bases at V and 5 bases at J, with 8 bases between the two ends. CDR3 size: 13 residues. Supplemented by reference TRBV28 and TRBJ2-4, the full variable domain reads DVKVTQSSRYLVKRTGEKVFLECVQDMDHENMFWYRQDPGLGLRLIYFSYDVKMKEKGDIPEGYSVSREKKERFSLILESASTNQTSMYLCASSFPGENIQYFGAGTRLSVL.

The chain's CDR3 is CASSLDLARGNLDEQYF. CDR3 nucleotides: TGTGCCAGCAGCTTAGACCTGGCCAGGGGCAATTTGGACGAGCAGTACTTC. The chain carries TRBV11-2 and TRBJ2-5; D perhaps matches TRBD1 (6 bases). TRBJ2-7 matches the DNA end more closely, so the J call is doubtful. This CDR3 comprises 17 residues. Germline CDR1 and CDR2: SGHAT and FQNNGV.

The V gene is TRBV6-5, the J gene TRBJ1-1; TRBD1 matches at 8 bases. The CDR3 sequence is 15 residues long. Looked up from germline, CDR1 is MNHEY and CDR2 is SVGAGI. Germline trimming cut 6 bases from V and 1 base from J; bases unmatched to any gene: 7. CDR3 sequence: CASRGQGAWNTEAFF. The CDR3 DNA reads as TGTGCCAGCAGGGGTCAGGGGGCTTGGAACACTGAAGCTTTCTTT.

This rearrangement joins TRBV13 to TRBJ2-1; 11 positions agree with TRBD2. Germline V lookup: CDR1 PRHDT, CDR2 FYEKMQ (reference sequence). The CDR3 consists of 16 residues. Trimming removed 1 base from V and 7 bases from J; junction bases left unmatched: 6. The CDR3 region is CASSLAGLADSNEQFF. In DNA, the CDR3 is TGTGCCAGCAGCTTAGCGGGACTAGCGGATAGTAATGAGCAGTTCTTC.

This clone was counted once. V usage is TRBV4-1 and J usage is TRBJ1-5, with D perhaps TRBD1 (5 bases). V was clipped by 2 bases and J by 3 bases, with 17 bases between them. The V gene's germline CDR1 is MGHRA and CDR2 YSYEKL. The CDR3 loop spans 17 amino acids. DNA of the CDR3: TGCGCCAGCAGCCAACCCCGCGGGGGGTTGGACAATCAGCCCCAGCATTTT. This gives the protein CASSQPRGGLDNQPQHF.

The chain joins TRBV6-1 to TRBJ1-6; D is ambiguous. The CDR3 contains 16 residues. Trimming cost V 1 base and J 9 bases, with 16 bases left between them. Germline V CDR1 and CDR2: MNHNS, SASEGT. The chain's CDR3 is CASSEGGFVGSSPLHF. The DNA for the CDR3 is TGTGCCAGCAGTGAAGGAGGTTTCGTGGGGAGTTCACCCCTCCACTTT.

The chain carries TRBV11-1 and TRBJ2-3; maybe TRBD1 (6 bases). The V end lost 2 bases, the J end lost 1 base, and 13 bases lay between the germline ends. The CDR3 contains 16 residues. Germline V gives CDR1 SGHAT, CDR2 FQDESV (reference sequence). CDR3 DNA sequence: TGTGCCAGCAGCTTATCTACAGGGCACCGCACAGATACGCAGTATTTT. This encodes CASSLSTGHRTDTQYF.

The chain recombines TRBV7-6 with TRBJ1-6, with 10 bases aligning to TRBD1. J was trimmed by 9 bases and V by 5 bases; bases with no gene match: 7. This CDR3 is 15 amino acids long. Germline V lookup: CDR1 SGHVS, CDR2 FNYEAQ. CDR3 bases: TGTGCCAGCAGCCCGGGGGGACAGGGGAGTTCACCCCTCCACTTT. It specifies CASSPGGQGSSPLHF. Based on the CDR3 plus reference TRBV7-6 and TRBJ1-6, the full variable domain is GAGVSQSPRYKVTKRGQDVALRCDPISGHVSLYWYRQALGQGPEFLTYFNYEAQQDKSGLPNDRFSAERPEGSISTLTIQRTEQRDSAMYRCASSPGGQGSSPLHFGNGTRLTVT.

The J gene is TRBJ2-7, the V gene TRBV9, with a weak D call TRBD2 (5 bases). CDR1 SGDLS and CDR2 YYNGEE come from the germline V gene. The CDR3 is 14 residues long. Trimming took 0 bases from V and 0 from J, leaving 7 bases between them. CDR3 region: CASSVGDYSYEQYF. CDR3 coding DNA: TGTGCCAGCAGCGTAGGAGACTACTCCTACGAGCAGTACTTC.

The chain employs TRBV7-3 and TRBJ1-1, with D possibly TRBD1 on 5 matching bases. Trimming left V 5 bases short and J 0 bases short, with 13 bases between. The CDR3 totals 15 residues. Per germline, CDR1 SGHTA and CDR2 FQGTGA. The CDR3 loop is CASSAFGGMNTEAFF. CDR3 bases: TGTGCCAGCAGCGCGTTTGGGGGGATGAACACTGAAGCTTTCTTT.

This clone was seen only a few times. This chain uses TRBV7-6 with TRBJ1-1; D perhaps matches TRBD1 (5 bases). The CDR3 length is 16 residues. Trimming pared 5 bases from V and 1 base from J, leaving 17 bases between. Per germline, CDR1 SGHVS and CDR2 FNYEAQ. The CDR3 nucleotides are TGTGCCAGCAGCCCCAGAGTGGGGGAGGGGAACACTGAAGCTTTCTTT. Translated: CASSPRVGEGNTEAFF.

V is TRBV19 and J is TRBJ2-3; 15 bases match TRBD2. After removal of 6 bases from V and 3 bases from J, the junction contained 13 bases not matched to a gene. This CDR3 contains 19 residues. The germline V gene has CDR1 LNHDA and CDR2 SQIVND (reference sequence). CDR3 DNA: TGTGCCAGTAGCAGGACTAGCGGGGGGGACTACTATCTTACAGATACGCAGTATTTT. Translating it yields CASSRTSGGDYYLTDTQYF.

The chain combines TRBV5-1 with TRBJ2-1, with 10 bases matching TRBD1. V was clipped by 3 bases and J by 4 bases; unmatched bases: 7. Germline V gene sequence: CDR1 SGHRS, CDR2 YFSETQ. The CDR3 extends over 16 amino acids. For the CDR3, the DNA is TGCGCCAGCAGCTGGGGGGACAGGGGTTCGTACAATGAGCAGTTCTTC. It translates to CASSWGDRGSYNEQFF.

The CDR3 nucleotides read TGTGCCAGCAGCTTAGTGGGGGCCGCCTACGAGCAGTACTTC. It encodes CASSLVGAAYEQYF. The chain joins TRBV11-2 to TRBJ2-7, with a weak D call TRBD1 (6 bases). V was cut by 1 base and J by 2 bases, with 9 bases left in between. Germline-derived CDR1 and CDR2 are SGHAT and FQNNGV. The length of the CDR3 is 14 residues. The full variable domain, its missing parts supplied by reference TRBV11-2 and TRBJ2-7, is EAGVAQSPRYKIIEKRQSVAFWCNPISGHATLYWYQQILGQGPKLLIQFQNNGVVDDSQLPKDRFSAERLKGVDSTLKIQPAKLEDSAVYLCASSLVGAAYEQYFGPGTRLTVT.

The V call is TRBV15, the J call TRBJ2-1; 7 bases fit TRBD2. Germline V gene lookup returns CDR1 LNHNV and CDR2 YYDKDF (reference sequence). This CDR3 spans 12 amino acids. J was trimmed by 11 bases and V by 5 bases; bases with no gene match: 6. The CDR3 is CATSGRGDQQFF. CDR3 in DNA: TGTGCCACCAGCGGACGGGGGGACCAGCAGTTCTTC.

The chain links TRBV5-1 to TRBJ2-7; tentative D call: TRBD1 (6 bases). The V end was cut by 0 bases, the J end by 5 bases, with 9 bases between. CDR3 length: 13 residues. Germline values: CDR1 SGHRS, CDR2 YFSETQ. The CDR3 sequence is CASSLGGRDEQYF. The CDR3, as DNA: TGCGCCAGCAGCTTGGGGGGGCGGGACGAGCAGTACTTC.

V and J are TRBV6-1 and TRBJ2-3; 10 bases are a match to TRBD1. CDR1 is MNHNS and CDR2 is SASEGT in the germline V gene. The CDR3 spans 16 residues. V shed 4 bases and J 4 bases; nucleotides not matched to a gene: 8. This CDR3 reads CASSATAGTGADTQYF. The CDR3 DNA sequence: TGTGCCAGCAGTGCGACCGCCGGGACAGGGGCAGATACGCAGTATTTT.